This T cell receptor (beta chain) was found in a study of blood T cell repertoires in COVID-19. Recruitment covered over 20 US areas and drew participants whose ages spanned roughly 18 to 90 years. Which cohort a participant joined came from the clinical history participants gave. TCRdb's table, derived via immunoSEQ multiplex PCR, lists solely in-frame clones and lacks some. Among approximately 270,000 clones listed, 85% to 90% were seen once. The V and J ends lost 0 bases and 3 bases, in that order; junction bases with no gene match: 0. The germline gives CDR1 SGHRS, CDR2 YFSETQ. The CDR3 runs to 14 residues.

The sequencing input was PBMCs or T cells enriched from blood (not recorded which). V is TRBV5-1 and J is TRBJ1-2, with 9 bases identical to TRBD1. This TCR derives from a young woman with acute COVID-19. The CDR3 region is CASSLGQGDYGYTF. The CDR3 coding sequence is TGCGCCAGCAGCTTGGGACAGGGGGACTATGGCTACACCTTC.